Following are 2 T cell receptor beta chains from one sample sequenced in a study of cytomegalovirus exposure and HLA in healthy donors. PCR used 60 Vbeta primers and 13 Jbeta primers. Clones were read by immunoSEQ multiplex PCR, and TCRdb kept only the in-frame ones, dropping some. The sample holds 150,000 or so clones. The sequenced sample consisted of PBMCs. All receptors come from a woman aged 45-60 years in good health and CMV-seronegative.

The rearrangement joins TRBV7-7 to TRBJ1-1; tentative D call: TRBD1 (6 bases). Germline V gene data show CDR1 as SSHAT and CDR2 as FNYEAQ (reference sequence). Deletions cut 3 bases from V and 3 bases from J, with 14 bases between. The CDR3 loop spans 15 amino acids. The CDR3 DNA reads as TGTGCCAGCAGCTTCTACAGGGTATTGGACACTGAAGCTTTCTTT. As protein: CASSFYRVLDTEAFF. Full variable domain (missing parts from reference TRBV7-7 and TRBJ1-1): GAGVSQSPRYKVTKRGQDVTLRCDPISSHATLYWYQQALGQGPEFLTYFNYEAQPDKSGLPSDRFSAERPEGSISTLTIQRTEQRDSAMYRCASSFYRVLDTEAFFGQGTRLTVV.

The chain links TRBV11-1 to TRBJ2-1; tentative D call: TRBD2 (7 bases). This CDR3 is 14 amino acids long. The V gene lost 11 bases and the J gene lost 7 bases, with 21 bases spanning the gap. From germline, CDR1 is SGHAT and CDR2 FQDESV (reference sequence). The DNA of the CDR3 is TGTGCCGCGAGGGGGGCGGGAGCTGAGAATGAGCAGTTCTTC. It is translated as CAARGAGAENEQFF.